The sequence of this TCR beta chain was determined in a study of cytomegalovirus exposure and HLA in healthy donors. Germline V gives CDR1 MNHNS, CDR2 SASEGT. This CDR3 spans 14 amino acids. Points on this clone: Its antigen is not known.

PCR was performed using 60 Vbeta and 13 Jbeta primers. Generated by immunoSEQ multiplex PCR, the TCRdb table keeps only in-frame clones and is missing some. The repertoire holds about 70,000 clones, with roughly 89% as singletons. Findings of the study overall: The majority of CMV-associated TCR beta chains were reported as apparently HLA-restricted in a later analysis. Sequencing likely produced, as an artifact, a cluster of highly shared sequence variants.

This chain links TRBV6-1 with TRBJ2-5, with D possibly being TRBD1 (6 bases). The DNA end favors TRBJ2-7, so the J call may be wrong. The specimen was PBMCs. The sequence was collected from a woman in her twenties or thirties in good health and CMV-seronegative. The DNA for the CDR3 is TGTGCCAGCAGCCGGACAGAGAACTCCTACGAGCAGTACTTC. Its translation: CASSRTENSYEQYF.